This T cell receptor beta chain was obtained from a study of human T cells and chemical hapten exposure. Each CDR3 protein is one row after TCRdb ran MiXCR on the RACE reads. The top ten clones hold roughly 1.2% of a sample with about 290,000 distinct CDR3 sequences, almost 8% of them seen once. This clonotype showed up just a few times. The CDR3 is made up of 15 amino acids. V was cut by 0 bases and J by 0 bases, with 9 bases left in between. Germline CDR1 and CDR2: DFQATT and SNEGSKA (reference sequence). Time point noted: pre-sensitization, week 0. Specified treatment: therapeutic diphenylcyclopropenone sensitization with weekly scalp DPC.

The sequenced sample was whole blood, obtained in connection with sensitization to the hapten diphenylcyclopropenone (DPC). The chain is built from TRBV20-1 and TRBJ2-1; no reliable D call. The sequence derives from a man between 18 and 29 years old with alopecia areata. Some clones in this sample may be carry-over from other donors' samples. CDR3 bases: TGCAGTGCTAGAGATTTGTCCCGCTCCTACAATGAGCAGTTCTTC. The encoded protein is CSARDLSRSYNEQFF.